This TCR beta chain was identified in a study of T cell changes during pregnancy in multiple sclerosis. The germline V gene has CDR1 MDHEN and CDR2 SYDVKM. Trimming left V 7 bases short and J 5 bases short, with 12 bases between. The CDR3 extends over 12 amino acids. The method was immunoSEQ multiplex PCR; TCRdb's version includes in-frame clones alone and lacks a portion of them. The repertoire holds 45,000 to 55,000 clones, with about 90% as singletons. The chain employs TRBV28 and TRBJ2-7, with D possibly being TRBD2 (5 bases). This receptor was taken from a female donor in good health, enrolled as a control in a pregnancy study. Sequenced here: CD4+ T cells from peripheral blood mononuclear cells, sampled after pregnancy. The DNA for the CDR3 is TGTGCCAGCACCTCAGAGGGCGACGAGCAGTACTTC. It yields the protein CASTSEGDEQYF.